The 27 T cell receptor beta chains below all came from one sample that was sequenced in a study of blood T cells in healthy people across ages. The use of a sample-barcoded 5' primer and a J-beta primer mix characterized a second PCR of roughly 7 to 11 cycles. Each CDR3 protein gets one entry after TCRdb re-called the 5' RACE reads with MiXCR. The sample holds more than 750,000 distinct CDR3 sequences, 25% to 30% seen once. In addition, the sample was reused for a study of T cells of mothers and their children.

Sequenced input: blood. The receptors originated from a woman aged 40 to 55 in good health.

Details on this clonotype: Since a much larger clone is just one base distant, this may be a read error. The CDR3, as DNA: TGTGCCAGCAGCCCCTGGGTGGGCGAGCAGTACTTC. Translated: CASSPWVGEQYF. The chain employs TRBV7-9 and TRBJ2-4; D not certain. The closer fit of TRBJ2-7 to the DNA end suggests the J call may be wrong. CDR1 and CDR2 (germline): SEHNR, FQNEAQ (reference sequence). This CDR3 contains 12 residues.

The gene calls are TRBV27 and TRBJ2-1, with D possibly TRBD2 on 6 matching bases. V dropped 4 bases and J dropped 7 bases, with 11 bases sitting between them. Per germline, CDR1 MNHEY and CDR2 SMNVEV (reference sequence). CDR3 length equals 13 residues. The CDR3 DNA reads as TGTGCCAGCAGTTGGACGGAGGGGAATGAGCAGTTCTTC. It is translated as CASSWTEGNEQFF.

This clonotype was observed a few times. V and J are TRBV5-1 and TRBJ2-2; perhaps TRBD1 as D (6 bases). V lost 7 bases to trimming and J lost 2 bases, with 9 bases between them. Germline-derived CDR1 and CDR2 are SGHRS and YFSETQ. The CDR3 is 13 amino acids. CDR3: CASAQGNTGELFF. The CDR3 DNA sequence: TGCGCCAGCGCACAGGGAAACACCGGGGAGCTGTTTTTT.

The chain's CDR3 is CASSLRPGQFGNTIYF. CDR3 in DNA: TGTGCCAGCAGTCTACGGCCGGGACAGTTCGGAAACACCATATATTTT. This sequence joins TRBV12-3 or TRBV12-4 and TRBJ1-3; the match to TRBD1 covers 7 bases. The CDR3 covers 16 residues. With V trimmed by 5 bases and J by 4 bases, 11 bases remained unmatched.

On this clonotype itself: Compared with germline, one end of the junction differs, possibly owing to a read error. The chain employs TRBV4-3 and TRBJ2-1; 12 nucleotides match TRBD2. The germline gives CDR1 LGHNA, CDR2 YSLEER. The CDR3 length is 17 residues. This chain's CDR3 is CVSSPLPSGGAANEQFF. As DNA, the CDR3 is TGCGTCAGCAGTCCGCTCCCTAGCGGGGGGGCCGCCAATGAGCAGTTCTTC.

The V call is TRBV11-3, the J call TRBJ2-4; D unclear. CDR1 SGHNT and CDR2 YENEEA come from the germline V gene. The CDR3 sequence is 13 residues long. V lost 5 bases and J 13 bases, leaving 18 bases between the germline ends. The CDR3 here is CASSHALGDEQYF. DNA of the CDR3: TGTGCCAGCAGCCACGCTTTAGGTGATGAGCAGTACTTC.

Regarding this clonotype: A much larger clone differs from this one at a single base, so this may be a read error. The V call is TRBV9, the J call TRBJ2-1, with D possibly matching TRBD2 (6 bases). The germline V gene has CDR1 SGDLS and CDR2 YYNGEE. The CDR3 is 15 residues long. Here the CDR3 DNA reads TGTGCCAGCAGCGCCCGCGGGGTAAGGTACAATGAGCGGTTCTTC. Amino acids: CASSARGVRYNERFF.

Only a few counts were recorded for this clonotype. The CDR3 sequence: CASSPGSRREQYF. DNA of the CDR3: TGTGCCAGCAGCCCCGGGTCAAGGAGGGAGCAGTACTTC. The V and J genes are TRBV3-1 and TRBJ2-7; TRBD2 might be the D (5 bases). The CDR3 is 13 amino acids. Germline-derived CDR1 and CDR2 are LGHDT and YNNKEL (reference sequence). V shed 4 bases and J shed 7 bases, with 14 bases lying between them.

This clonotype was seen more than once but under ten times. This chain joins TRBV2 and TRBJ2-4; 10 bases match TRBD1. The tail of the sequence fits TRBJ2-7 better, so the J call may be wrong. Per the germline V gene, CDR1 is SNHLY and CDR2 is FYNNEI. This CDR3 comprises 13 residues. The CDR3 region is CASITGTGDEQYF. The CDR3 DNA reads TGTGCCAGCATTACCGGGACAGGGGACGAGCAGTACTTC.

This clonotype occurred many times. V and J are TRBV9 and TRBJ2-3; possibly TRBD1 or TRBD2 for D (5 bases each). The CDR3 is 14 amino acids. Germline V lookup: CDR1 SGDLS, CDR2 YYNGEE. With 0 bases removed from V and 0 bases from J, the gap between germline ends came to 5 bases. The CDR3, as DNA: TGTGCCAGCAGCGTAGGGGACAGCACAGATACGCAGTATTTT. The encoded protein is CASSVGDSTDTQYF. The whole variable domain, filled in from reference TRBV9 and TRBJ2-3, reads DSGVTQTPKHLITATGQRVTLRCSPRSGDLSVYWYQQSLDQGLQFLIQYYNGEERAKGNILERFSAQQFPDLHSELNLSSLELGDSALYFCASSVGDSTDTQYFGPGTRLTVL.

Points on this clonotype: Sequence at one end of the junction differs from germline and may be a read error. The chain recombines TRBV7-2 with TRBJ2-5, with TRBD1 matching over 7 bases. Germline lookup yields CDR1 SGHTA and CDR2 FQGNSA. This CDR3 is 15 amino acids long. CDR3 residues: CTSSLSWGQTETQYF. Written as DNA, the CDR3 is TGCACCAGCAGCTTAAGCTGGGGACAGACCGAGACCCAGTACTTC.

The chain is built from TRBV6-2 or TRBV6-3 and TRBJ1-5, with TRBD1 as a possible D gene (5 bases). This CDR3 is built from 14 residues. Germline CDR1 and CDR2: MNHEY and SVGEGT. Trimming stripped 7 bases from V and 4 bases from J, with 14 bases between. The CDR3 DNA reads TGTGCCAGCACCCCCAGGGCCGCGAATCAGCCCCAGCATTTT. This codes for CASTPRAANQPQHF.

The rearrangement links TRBV7-2 to TRBJ1-6, with D uncertain. Per the germline V gene, CDR1 is SGHTA and CDR2 is FQGNSA. The CDR3 sequence is 16 residues long. Trimming pared 2 bases from V and 5 bases from J, leaving 13 bases between. The DNA for the CDR3 is TGTGCCAGCAGCTTAAGGGAAGAGGTGAATAATTCACCCCTCCACTTT. It codes for CASSLREEVNNSPLHF.

This clonotype was observed at least ten times. V usage is TRBV9 and J usage is TRBJ2-3; tentative D call: TRBD2 (5 bases). V lost 3 bases and J 3 bases, leaving 11 bases between the germline ends. CDR1 is SGDLS, CDR2 YYNGEE, per germline. CDR3 length: 14 residues. The CDR3: CASSAIGGTDTQYF. Here the CDR3 DNA reads TGTGCCAGCAGCGCCATCGGCGGGACAGATACGCAGTATTTT.

CDR3 loop: CASRTGIMNTEAFF. Here the CDR3 DNA reads TGTGCCAGCAGGACAGGGATCATGAACACTGAAGCTTTCTTT. The chain combines TRBV6-2 or TRBV6-3 with TRBJ1-1, with 7 nucleotides matching TRBD1. The CDR3 runs 14 residues. CDR1 MNHEY and CDR2 SVGEGT come from the germline V gene. Unmatched junction bases numbered 4, after V lost 6 bases and J lost 0 bases.

Notes on this clonotype: This may arise from a read error, as a much more abundant clone is one base away. The CDR3 carries no conserved terminal phenylalanine or tryptophan, so it likely arises from a read error. The limits of the CDR3 on the DNA are not certain, so only TCRdb's listed CDR3 is given. The chain links TRBV20-1 to TRBJ1-2; the table's D call TRBD1 went unverified against the DNA. The CDR3 contains 13 residues when both ends are counted. Germline assignment: CDR1 DFQATT and CDR2 SNEGSKA (reference sequence). CDR3 amino acids: CSAPDRTNYGYTC.

This chain joins TRBV30 and TRBJ2-3; D may be TRBD2 (7 bases). This CDR3 is 15 amino acids long. Germline lookup yields CDR1 GTSNPN and CDR2 SVGIG (reference sequence). CDR3 coding DNA: TGTGCTGTGGTGGGGGGGCCCACTAGCACAGATACGCAGTATTTT. Encoded protein: CAVVGGPTSTDTQYF.

The sample holds a few counts of this clonotype. The genes are TRBV7-3 and TRBJ2-5; 8 bases line up with TRBD2. Germline lookup yields CDR1 SGHTA and CDR2 FQGTGA. V trimming: 6 bases; J trimming: 5 bases; junction bases outside the gene matches: 11. The CDR3 contains 15 residues. Written as DNA, the CDR3 is TGTGCCAGCAGTTTTAGCGGGACGGTCCGGGAGACCCAGTACTTC. It specifies CASSFSGTVRETQYF.

Only a few counts were recorded for this clonotype. V gene TRBV7-3 combines with J gene TRBJ1-5; 8 nucleotides line up with TRBD1. From germline, CDR1 is SGHTA and CDR2 FQGTGA. V shed 1 base, J shed 3 bases, and the junction held 17 bases outside the gene matches. CDR3 length: 20 amino acids. CDR3 sequence reads: CASSLMWGQVIFRDNQPQHF. The DNA of the CDR3 is TGTGCCAGCAGCTTAATGTGGGGACAGGTTATCTTCCGGGACAATCAGCCCCAGCATTTT.

The CDR3 DNA reads TGTGCCAGCAGCTTGGGAACAGTAGGAGAAAAACTGTTTTTT. Translated, it gives CASSLGTVGEKLFF. The gene calls are TRBV5-5 and TRBJ1-4; no clear D. The CDR3 is 14 amino acids. The V end was cut by 0 bases, the J end by 8 bases, with 11 bases between. Per germline, CDR1 SGHKS and CDR2 YYEKEE (reference sequence).

This clonotype occurred a few times. The chain joins TRBV9 to TRBJ2-3, with 7 bases identical to TRBD2. The junction had 8 bases not matched to a gene; V was cut back by 4 bases and J by 0 bases. The CDR3 loop spans 16 amino acids. Per germline, CDR1 SGDLS and CDR2 YYNGEE. The CDR3 spells CASSPHAGVSTDTQYF. DNA of the CDR3: TGTGCCAGCAGCCCCCACGCGGGGGTTAGCACAGATACGCAGTATTTT.

A word on this clonotype: A much bigger clone sits one base away, suggesting this may be a read error. This chain links TRBV7-9 with TRBJ2-6; no definite D call. The CDR3 is 15 residues long. Germline V gives CDR1 SEHNR, CDR2 FQNEAQ (reference sequence). CDR3: CASSLRLAGTNVLTF. The DNA of the CDR3 is TGTGCCAGCAGCTTACGACTGGCTGGGACCAACGTCCTGACTTTC.

This clonotype has more than one count but fewer than ten. The chain employs TRBV6-6 and TRBJ1-1; TRBD1 is a possible D gene (6 bases). The CDR3 runs 14 residues. V was trimmed by 10 bases and J by 4 bases, leaving 19 bases between them. CDR1 is MNHNY, CDR2 SVGAGI, per germline (reference sequence). The CDR3 reads CATTVIGGATEAFF. DNA of the CDR3: TGTGCCACCACAGTTATAGGGGGAGCCACTGAAGCTTTCTTT.

This clonotype was counted between two and nine times. The chain joins TRBV29-1 to TRBJ2-4; weak D call: TRBD1 (5 bases). The germline CDR1 and CDR2 sequences are SQVTM and ANQGSEA. The CDR3 runs to 13 residues. Between the trimmed V and J ends, which lost 3 bases and 13 bases, there was a span of 19 bases. CDR3: CSVDPTGYNEQYF. The CDR3 region has the DNA TGCAGCGTTGACCCCACAGGCTACAATGAGCAGTACTTC.

This rearrangement joins TRBV7-2 to TRBJ1-4; D uncertain. Germline V gene lookup returns CDR1 SGHTA and CDR2 FQGNSA. The CDR3 spans 16 residues. With 6 bases removed from V and 0 bases from J, the gap between germline ends came to 14 bases. The CDR3 coding sequence is TGTGCCAGCAGACGATTCGGGAGTGCAACTAATGAAAAACTGTTTTTT. Encoded protein: CASRRFGSATNEKLFF. The full variable domain, in which reference TRBV7-2 and TRBJ1-4 provide the parts outside the CDR3, is GAGVSQSPSNKVTEKGKDVELRCDPISGHTALYWYRQSLGQGLEFLIYFQGNSAPDKSGLPSDRFSAERTGGSVSTLTIQRTQQEDSAVYLCASRRFGSATNEKLFFGSGTQLSVL.

The chain uses TRBV7-9 and TRBJ1-6; D not resolved. This CDR3 contains 14 residues. With 7 bases removed from V and 4 bases from J, the gap between germline ends came to 11 bases. The germline CDR1 and CDR2 sequences are SEHNR and FQNEAQ (reference sequence). The CDR3 loop is CASKIASYNSPLHF. Written as DNA, the CDR3 is TGTGCCAGCAAAATAGCCTCGTATAATTCACCCCTCCACTTT.

The genes are TRBV11-2 and TRBJ1-1; D unresolved. Trimming stripped 1 base from V and 7 bases from J, with 22 bases between. CDR1 is SGHAT, CDR2 FQNNGV, per germline. This CDR3 spans 17 amino acids. The CDR3 DNA reads as TGTGCCAGCAGCTTAGTCTTCGGGCAAAGGGAGGTGGTTGAAGCTTTCTTT. Residues: CASSLVFGQREVVEAFF.